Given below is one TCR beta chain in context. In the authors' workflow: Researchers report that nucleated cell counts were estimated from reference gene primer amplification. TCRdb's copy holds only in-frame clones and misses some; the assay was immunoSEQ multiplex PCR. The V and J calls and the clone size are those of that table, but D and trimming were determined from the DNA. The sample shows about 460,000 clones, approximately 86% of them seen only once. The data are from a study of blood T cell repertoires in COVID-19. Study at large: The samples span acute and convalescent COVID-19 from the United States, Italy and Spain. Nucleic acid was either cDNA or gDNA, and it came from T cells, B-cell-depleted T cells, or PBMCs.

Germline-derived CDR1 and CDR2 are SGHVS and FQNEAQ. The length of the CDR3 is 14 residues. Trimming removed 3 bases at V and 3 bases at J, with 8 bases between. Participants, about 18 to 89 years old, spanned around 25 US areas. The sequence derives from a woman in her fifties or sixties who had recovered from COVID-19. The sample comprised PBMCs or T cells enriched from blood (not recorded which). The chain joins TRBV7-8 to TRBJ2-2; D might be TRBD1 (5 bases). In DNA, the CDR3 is TGTGCCAGCAGCTTCCCAGGGTACACCGGGGAGCTGTTTTTT. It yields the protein CASSFPGYTGELFF.